These 18 T cell receptor beta chains came from one sample sequenced in a study of PD-1 blockade in classical Hodgkin lymphoma (dated by TCRdb to 2019 to 2021). This specimen's time point label, interpreted: newly diagnosed, previously untreated cHL patient sample. Libraries were constructed by the immunoSEQ multiplex PCR assay. Here the immuneACCESS table is served through TCRdb, limited to in-frame sequences with V and J called. Missing clones are a known gap in these copies; in checked studies unresolved V genes cover under half, and the rest lacks a known reason. This sample is represented by roughly 70,000 clones; roughly 93% of them were singletons. The top ten clonotypes cover 2.6% of the sample. The specimen was peripheral blood mononuclear cells (PBMCs). These receptors were collected from a human donor with classical Hodgkin lymphoma.

The rearrangement uses TRBV28 and TRBJ2-7, with D hard to call. Trimming took 4 bases from V and 0 from J, leaving 13 bases between them. The CDR3 runs to 15 residues. Germline CDR1 MDHEN, CDR2 SYDVKM. CDR3 loop: CASSSPMTDSYEQYF. The CDR3 nucleotides read TGTGCCAGCAGTTCCCCGATGACTGACTCCTACGAGCAGTACTTC.

The count of this clone is one. This rearrangement joins TRBV5-1 to TRBJ2-7; TRBD1 agrees at 7 bases. This CDR3 contains 14 residues. Germline CDR1 and CDR2: SGHRS and YFSETQ. The J segment lost 3 bases and the V segment lost 3 bases, leaving 6 bases of the junction unmatched. The CDR3 region is CASSSVGQIYEQYF. CDR3 coding DNA: TGCGCCAGCAGCTCGGTGGGACAGATCTACGAGCAGTACTTC.

The J gene is TRBJ2-3, the V gene TRBV10-3; D might be TRBD2 (5 bases). Trimming removed 8 bases at V and 0 bases at J, with 15 bases between. The CDR3 length is 15 residues. The germline V gene encodes CDR1 ENHRY and CDR2 SYGVKD. CDR3 nucleotide sequence: TGTGCCATCTCACGGTGGCGGGCTAGCACAGATACGCAGTATTTT. It yields the protein CAISRWRASTDTQYF.

The J gene is TRBJ1-4, the V gene TRBV19; unclear D gene. The germline V and J ends were trimmed by 1 base and 5 bases, with 20 bases remaining between them. This CDR3 has 18 residues. Germline V gene data show CDR1 as LNHDA and CDR2 as SQIVND (reference sequence). In DNA form, the CDR3 reads TGTGCCAGTAGTATAGTCGCCGGGAGTACACCGCGGAATGAAAAACTGTTTTTT. Translation: CASSIVAGSTPRNEKLFF.

This chain connects TRBV7-2 to TRBJ2-7, with 7 bases identical to TRBD1. CDR3 length: 12 amino acids. J lost 6 bases, V lost 4 bases, and 3 bases had no gene match. The germline V gene has CDR1 SGHTA and CDR2 FQGNSA. In DNA form, the CDR3 reads TGTGCCAGCAGCTACAGGGGCGGCGAGCAGTACTTC. Protein: CASSYRGGEQYF.

The chain couples TRBV15 to TRBJ1-5; no clear D. The CDR3 has 13 residues. Trimming left V 8 bases short and J 4 bases short, with 12 bases between. CDR1 is LNHNV and CDR2 is YYDKDF in the germline V gene (reference sequence). CDR3 sequence reads: CATRGNFNQPQHF. As DNA, the CDR3 is TGTGCCACCCGAGGTAATTTTAATCAGCCCCAGCATTTT.

This sequence joins TRBV12-5 and TRBJ2-2, with 12 bases aligning to TRBD2. Germline CDR1 and CDR2: LGHNT and FRNRAP. V dropped 5 bases and J dropped 10; count of bases not matched to a gene: 5. The CDR3 has 14 residues. In DNA form, the CDR3 reads TGTGCTAGTGGTATGCGACTAGCGGGGGTGGAGCTGTTTTTT. Its translation: CASGMRLAGVELFF.

The chain carries TRBV21-1 and TRBJ1-2. TRBV21-1 constitutes a pseudogene. This CDR3 has 14 amino acids. Written as DNA, the CDR3 is TGTGCCAGCACCCCTCGGGGGACGGTCTATGGCTACACCTTC. Residues: CASTPRGTVYGYTF.

The table lists this clone with a few counts. V usage is TRBV4-1 and J usage is TRBJ1-5; tentatively, D is TRBD1 (6 bases). V lost 5 bases and J 1 base, leaving 12 bases between the germline ends. The CDR3 is 15 amino acids. Germline loops: CDR1 MGHRA, CDR2 YSYEKL. This CDR3 reads CASSGRQESNQPQHF. The CDR3 DNA sequence: TGCGCCAGCAGCGGACGACAGGAAAGCAATCAGCCCCAGCATTTT.

This clone has just one count. The chain combines TRBV30 with TRBJ2-7; weak D call: TRBD1 (5 bases). This CDR3 spans 13 amino acids. CDR1 GTSNPN and CDR2 SVGIG come from the germline V gene (reference sequence). The germline V and J ends were trimmed by 0 bases and 11 bases, with 17 bases remaining between them. The CDR3, as DNA: TGTGCCTGGAGTGTTCAGGGTTCAGGTCACGAGTACTTC. Encoded protein: CAWSVQGSGHEYF.

The V and J genes are TRBV4-2 and TRBJ2-3; no clear D gene. CDR3 length: 18 residues. The germline V and J ends were trimmed by 5 bases and 2 bases, with 23 bases remaining between them. CDR1 and CDR2 from the germline V gene are LGHNA and YNFKEQ. The CDR3 reads CASSSQPLPDGSTDTQYF. CDR3 DNA sequence: TGTGCCAGCAGCTCCCAGCCACTCCCGGACGGCTCCACAGATACGCAGTATTTT.

The V gene is TRBV5-4, the J gene TRBJ2-3; D possibly corresponds to TRBD1 (6 bases). The V gene lost 2 bases and the J gene lost 4 bases, with 8 bases spanning the gap. Germline V gene sequence: CDR1 SGHNT, CDR2 YYREEE (reference sequence). This CDR3 contains 13 residues. This CDR3 is CASSLQGPDTQYF. CDR3 coding DNA: TGTGCCAGCAGCTTACAGGGCCCAGATACGCAGTATTTT.

The V call is TRBV5-4, the J call TRBJ2-2; unclear D gene. This CDR3 region has 14 residues. The V end was cut by 1 base, the J end by 7 bases, with 11 bases between. The germline V gene has CDR1 SGHNT and CDR2 YYREEE (reference sequence). CDR3 DNA sequence: TGTGCCAGCAGCTTGCCAGATCCAAGCGGGGAGCTGTTTTTT. Translating gives CASSLPDPSGELFF.

The rearrangement uses TRBV7-9 and TRBJ1-2; D ambiguous. The CDR3 sequence is 16 residues long. Germline CDR1 SEHNR, CDR2 FQNEAQ (reference sequence). V was pared by 7 bases and J by 0 bases, with 18 bases between. The CDR3 sequence is CASTGSRTRPNYGYTF. DNA for the CDR3: TGTGCCAGCACCGGAAGCCGTACGAGACCTAACTATGGCTACACCTTC.

V gene TRBV7-2 combines with J gene TRBJ2-3; no clear D gene. Germline CDR1 SGHTA, CDR2 FQGNSA. V was cut by 3 bases and J by 6 bases, with 4 bases left in between. The CDR3 totals 11 residues. Here the CDR3 reads CASSLKDTQYF. Here the CDR3 DNA reads TGTGCCAGCAGCTTGAAGGATACGCAGTATTTT.

The rearrangement uses TRBV6-1 and TRBJ2-3, with TRBD2 identical over 14 bases. CDR1 is MNHNS, CDR2 SASEGT, per germline. The CDR3 extends over 16 amino acids. With 4 bases clipped from V and 2 bases from J, the junction kept 2 bases outside the gene matches. For the CDR3, the DNA is TGTGCCAGCAGTGGGACTAGCGGGGGGATCACAGATACGCAGTATTTT. Protein product: CASSGTSGGITDTQYF.

V usage is TRBV11-2 and J usage is TRBJ1-2; D might be TRBD1 (5 bases). This CDR3 is 14 amino acids long. V was pared by 1 base and J by 6 bases, with 12 bases between. Per germline, CDR1 SGHAT and CDR2 FQNNGV. CDR3 DNA: TGTGCCAGCAGCTTAGTGGGCTTGGGGGATGGCTACACCTTC. Encoded protein: CASSLVGLGDGYTF. The complete variable domain, with remaining parts taken from reference TRBV11-2 and TRBJ1-2, reads EAGVAQSPRYKIIEKRQSVAFWCNPISGHATLYWYQQILGQGPKLLIQFQNNGVVDDSQLPKDRFSAERLKGVDSTLKIQPAKLEDSAVYLCASSLVGLGDGYTFGSGTRLTVV.

As regards this clone: One end of the junction is discordant with germline, which a read error may explain. Within the sample, other DNA sequences also encode this same CDR3. This sequence joins TRBV7-2 and TRBJ1-1, with TRBD1 identical over 8 bases. CDR1 and CDR2 (germline): SGHTA, FQGNSA. The CDR3 has 12 residues. CDR3 sequence: CASRGQGPAAFF. The CDR3 region has the DNA TGTGCTAGCAGAGGACAGGGACCGGCAGCTTTCTTT.